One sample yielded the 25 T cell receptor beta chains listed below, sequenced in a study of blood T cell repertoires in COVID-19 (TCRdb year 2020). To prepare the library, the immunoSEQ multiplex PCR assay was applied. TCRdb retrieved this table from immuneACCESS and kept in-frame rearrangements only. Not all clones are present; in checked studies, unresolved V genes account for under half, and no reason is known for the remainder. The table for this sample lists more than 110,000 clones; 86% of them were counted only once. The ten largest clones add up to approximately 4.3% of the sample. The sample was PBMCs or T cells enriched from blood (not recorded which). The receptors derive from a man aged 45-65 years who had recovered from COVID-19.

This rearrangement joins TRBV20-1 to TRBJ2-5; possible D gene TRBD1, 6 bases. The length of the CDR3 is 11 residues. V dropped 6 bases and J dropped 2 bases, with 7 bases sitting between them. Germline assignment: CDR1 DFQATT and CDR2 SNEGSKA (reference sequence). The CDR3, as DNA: TGCAGTGCGGGACAACAAGAGACCCAGTACTTC. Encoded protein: CSAGQQETQYF.

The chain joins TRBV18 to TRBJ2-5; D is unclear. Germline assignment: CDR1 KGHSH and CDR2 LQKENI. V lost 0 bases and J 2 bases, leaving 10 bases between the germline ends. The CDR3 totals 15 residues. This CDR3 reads CASSPPSTGQETQYF. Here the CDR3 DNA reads TGTGCCAGCTCACCACCGTCAACCGGTCAAGAGACCCAGTACTTC.

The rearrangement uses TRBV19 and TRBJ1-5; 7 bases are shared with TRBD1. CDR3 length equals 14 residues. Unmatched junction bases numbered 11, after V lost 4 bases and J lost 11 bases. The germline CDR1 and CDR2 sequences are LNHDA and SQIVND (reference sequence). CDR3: CASSKDRPQPAQHF. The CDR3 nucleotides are TGTGCCAGTAGTAAGGACAGGCCCCAACCTGCCCAGCATTTT.

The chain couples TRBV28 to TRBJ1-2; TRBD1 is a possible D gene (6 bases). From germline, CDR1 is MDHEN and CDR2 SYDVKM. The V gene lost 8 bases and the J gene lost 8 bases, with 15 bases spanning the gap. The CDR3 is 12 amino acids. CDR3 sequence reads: CASGGQGGGYTF. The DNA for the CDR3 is TGTGCCAGCGGGGGCCAGGGCGGCGGCTACACCTTC.

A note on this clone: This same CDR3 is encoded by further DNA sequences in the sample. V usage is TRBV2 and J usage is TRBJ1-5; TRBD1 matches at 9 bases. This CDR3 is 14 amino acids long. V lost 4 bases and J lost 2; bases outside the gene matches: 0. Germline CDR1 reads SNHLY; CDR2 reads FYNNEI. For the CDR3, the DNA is TGTGCCAGCAGTGGGACAGGGGGCAATCAGCCCCAGCATTTT. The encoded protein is CASSGTGGNQPQHF.

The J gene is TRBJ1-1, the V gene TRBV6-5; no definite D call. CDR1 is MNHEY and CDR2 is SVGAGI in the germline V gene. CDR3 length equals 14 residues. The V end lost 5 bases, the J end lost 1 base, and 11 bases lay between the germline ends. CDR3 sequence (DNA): TGTGCCAGCAGTCTCACTTTACCGAACACTGAAGCTTTCTTT. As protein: CASSLTLPNTEAFF.

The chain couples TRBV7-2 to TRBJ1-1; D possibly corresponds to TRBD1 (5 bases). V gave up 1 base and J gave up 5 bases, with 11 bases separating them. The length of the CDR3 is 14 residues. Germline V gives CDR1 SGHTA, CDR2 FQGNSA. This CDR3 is CASSLEPGETEAFF. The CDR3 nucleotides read TGTGCCAGCAGCTTAGAGCCGGGGGAGACTGAAGCTTTCTTT.

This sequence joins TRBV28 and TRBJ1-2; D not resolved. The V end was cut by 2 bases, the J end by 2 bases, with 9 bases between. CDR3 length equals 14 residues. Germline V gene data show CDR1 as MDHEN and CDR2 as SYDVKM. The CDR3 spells CASSLLGSNYGYTF. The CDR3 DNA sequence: TGTGCCAGCAGTTTACTAGGTTCCAACTATGGCTACACCTTC.

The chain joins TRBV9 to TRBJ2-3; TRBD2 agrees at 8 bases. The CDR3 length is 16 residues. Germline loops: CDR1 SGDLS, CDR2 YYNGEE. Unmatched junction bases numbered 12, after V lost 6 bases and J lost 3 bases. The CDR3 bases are TGTGCCAGCAACCCCGGAGGCGGCGGGGGGACAGATACGCAGTATTTT. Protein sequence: CASNPGGGGGTDTQYF.

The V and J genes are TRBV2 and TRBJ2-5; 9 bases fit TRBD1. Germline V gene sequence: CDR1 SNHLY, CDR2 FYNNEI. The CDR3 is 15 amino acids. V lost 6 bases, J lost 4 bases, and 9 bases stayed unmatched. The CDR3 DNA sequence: TGTGCCAGCAGGGGGGGACAGGGACGACGAGAGACCCAGTACTTC. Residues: CASRGGQGRRETQYF.

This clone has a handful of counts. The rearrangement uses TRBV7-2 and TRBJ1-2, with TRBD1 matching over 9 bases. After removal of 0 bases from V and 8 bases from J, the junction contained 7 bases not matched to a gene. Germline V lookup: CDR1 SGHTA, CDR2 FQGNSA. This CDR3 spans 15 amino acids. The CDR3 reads CASSLATGQGGGYTF. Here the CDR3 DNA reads TGTGCCAGCAGCTTAGCTACGGGACAGGGCGGAGGCTACACCTTC.

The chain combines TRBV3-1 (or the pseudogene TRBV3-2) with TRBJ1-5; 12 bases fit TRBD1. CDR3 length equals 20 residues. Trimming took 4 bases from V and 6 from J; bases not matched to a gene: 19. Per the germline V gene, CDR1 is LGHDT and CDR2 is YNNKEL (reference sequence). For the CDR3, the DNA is TGTGCCAGCAGCCTAAAGACCCGGGGACAGGGGGCGATTGGCGGTCAGCCCCAGCATTTT. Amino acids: CASSLKTRGQGAIGGQPQHF.

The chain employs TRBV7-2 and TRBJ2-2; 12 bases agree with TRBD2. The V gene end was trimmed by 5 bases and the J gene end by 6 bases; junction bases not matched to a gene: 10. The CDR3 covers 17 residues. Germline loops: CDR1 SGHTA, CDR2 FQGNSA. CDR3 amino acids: CASSPFGLAGSAGELFF. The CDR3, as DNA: TGTGCCAGCAGCCCCTTTGGACTAGCGGGATCTGCCGGGGAGCTGTTTTTT.

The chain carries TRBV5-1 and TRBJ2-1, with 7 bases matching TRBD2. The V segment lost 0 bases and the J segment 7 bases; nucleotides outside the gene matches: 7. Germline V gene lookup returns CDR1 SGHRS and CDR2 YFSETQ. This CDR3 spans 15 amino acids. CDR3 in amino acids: CASSLAGRELNEQFF. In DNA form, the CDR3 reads TGCGCCAGCAGCTTGGCCGGGCGGGAGCTTAATGAGCAGTTCTTC.

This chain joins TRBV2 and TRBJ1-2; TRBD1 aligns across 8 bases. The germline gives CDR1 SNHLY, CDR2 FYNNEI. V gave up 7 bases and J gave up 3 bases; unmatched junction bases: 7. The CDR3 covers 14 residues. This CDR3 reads CASKKGQADYGYTF. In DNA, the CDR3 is TGTGCCAGCAAAAAGGGACAGGCGGACTATGGCTACACCTTC.

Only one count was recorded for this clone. This chain's CDR3 is CASVGPGQGADTQYF. CDR3 bases: TGTGCCAGCGTTGGGCCGGGACAGGGGGCAGATACGCAGTATTTT. The V and J genes are TRBV28 and TRBJ2-3; TRBD1 matches 11 bases. Germline CDR1 is MDHEN and CDR2 is SYDVKM. The CDR3 spans 15 residues. The V segment lost 8 bases and the J segment 4 bases; nucleotides outside the gene matches: 8.

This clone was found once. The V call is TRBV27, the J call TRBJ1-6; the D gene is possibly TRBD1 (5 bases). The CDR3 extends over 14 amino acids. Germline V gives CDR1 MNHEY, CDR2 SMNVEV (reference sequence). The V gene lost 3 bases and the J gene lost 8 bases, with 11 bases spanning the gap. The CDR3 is CASSFTGGYSPLHF. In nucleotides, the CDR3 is TGTGCCAGCAGTTTCACGGGGGGATATTCACCCCTCCACTTT.

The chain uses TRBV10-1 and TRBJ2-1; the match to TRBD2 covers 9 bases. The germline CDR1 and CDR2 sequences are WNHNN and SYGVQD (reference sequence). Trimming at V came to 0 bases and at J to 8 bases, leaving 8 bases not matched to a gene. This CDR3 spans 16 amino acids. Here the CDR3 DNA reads TGCGCCAGCAGTGAGTCGGCTAGCGGGATGGGCGATGAGCAGTTCTTC. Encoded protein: CASSESASGMGDEQFF.

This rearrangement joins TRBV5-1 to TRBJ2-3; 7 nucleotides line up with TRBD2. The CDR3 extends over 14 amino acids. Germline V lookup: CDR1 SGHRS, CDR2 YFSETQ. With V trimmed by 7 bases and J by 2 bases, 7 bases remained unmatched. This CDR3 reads CASRSSGPTDTQYF. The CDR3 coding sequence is TGCGCCAGCCGATCTAGCGGCCCCACAGATACGCAGTATTTT.

CDR3: CASSGGQTDNSPLHF. The DNA for the CDR3 is TGTGCCAGCAGCGGGGGACAGACAGATAATTCACCCCTCCACTTT. V and J are TRBV5-5 and TRBJ1-6, with TRBD1 matching over 7 bases. V lost 4 bases to trimming and J lost 5 bases; unmatched junction nucleotides: 6. The CDR3 extends over 15 amino acids. CDR1 is SGHKS, CDR2 YYEKEE, per germline (reference sequence).

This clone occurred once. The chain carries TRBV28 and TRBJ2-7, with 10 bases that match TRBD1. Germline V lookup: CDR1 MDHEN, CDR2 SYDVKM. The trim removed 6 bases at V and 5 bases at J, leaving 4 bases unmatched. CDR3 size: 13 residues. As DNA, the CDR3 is TGTGCCAGCAGCGGGACAGGGGTCGACGAGCAGTACGTC. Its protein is CASSGTGVDEQYV.

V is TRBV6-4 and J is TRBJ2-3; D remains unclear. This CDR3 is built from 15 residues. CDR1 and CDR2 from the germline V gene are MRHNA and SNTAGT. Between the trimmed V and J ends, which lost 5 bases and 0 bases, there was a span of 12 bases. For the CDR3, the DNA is TGTGCCAGCAGTCCACGCGGCTCTAGCACAGATACGCAGTATTTT. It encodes CASSPRGSSTDTQYF.

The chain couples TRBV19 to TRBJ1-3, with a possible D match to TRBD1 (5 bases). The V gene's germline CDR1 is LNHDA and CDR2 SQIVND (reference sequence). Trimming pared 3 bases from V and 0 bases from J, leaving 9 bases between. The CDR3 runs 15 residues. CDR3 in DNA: TGTGCCAGTAGTATCACAGGCGTCTCTGGAAACACCATATATTTT. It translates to CASSITGVSGNTIYF.

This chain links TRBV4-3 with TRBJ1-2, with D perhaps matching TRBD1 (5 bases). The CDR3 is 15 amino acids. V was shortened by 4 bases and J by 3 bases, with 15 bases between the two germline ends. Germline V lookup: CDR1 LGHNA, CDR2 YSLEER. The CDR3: CASSRGTSRDYGYTF. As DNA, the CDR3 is TGCGCCAGCAGCCGGGGGACTTCGCGGGACTATGGCTACACCTTC.

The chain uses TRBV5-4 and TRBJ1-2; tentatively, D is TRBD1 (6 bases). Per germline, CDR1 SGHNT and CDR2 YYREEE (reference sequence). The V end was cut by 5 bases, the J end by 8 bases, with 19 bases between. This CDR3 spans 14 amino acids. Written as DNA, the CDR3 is TGTGCCAGCAGGTTTAGGGCAGGGGAGTTCGGCTACACCTTC. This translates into CASRFRAGEFGYTF. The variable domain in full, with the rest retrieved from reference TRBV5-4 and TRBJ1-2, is ETGVTQSPTHLIKTRGQQVTLRCSSQSGHNTVSWYQQALGQGPQFIFQYYREEENGRGNFPPRFSGLQFPNYSSELNVNALELDDSALYLCASRFRAGEFGYTFGSGTRLTVV.